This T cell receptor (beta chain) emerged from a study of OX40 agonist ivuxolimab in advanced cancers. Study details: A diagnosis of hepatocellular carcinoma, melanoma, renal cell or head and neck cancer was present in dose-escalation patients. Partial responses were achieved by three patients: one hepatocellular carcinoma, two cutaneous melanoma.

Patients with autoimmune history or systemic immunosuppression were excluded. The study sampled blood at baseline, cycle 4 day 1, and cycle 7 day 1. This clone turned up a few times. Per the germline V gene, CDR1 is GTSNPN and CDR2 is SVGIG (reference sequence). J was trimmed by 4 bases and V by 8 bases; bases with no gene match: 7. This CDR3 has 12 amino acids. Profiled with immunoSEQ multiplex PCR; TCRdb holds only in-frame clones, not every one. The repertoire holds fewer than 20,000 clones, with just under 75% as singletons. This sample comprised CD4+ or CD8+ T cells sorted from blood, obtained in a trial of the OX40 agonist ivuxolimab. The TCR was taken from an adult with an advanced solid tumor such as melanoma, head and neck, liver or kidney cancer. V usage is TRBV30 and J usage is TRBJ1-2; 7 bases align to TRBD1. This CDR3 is CARTGEGYGYTF. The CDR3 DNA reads TGTGCCCGAACAGGGGAGGGCTATGGCTACACCTTC. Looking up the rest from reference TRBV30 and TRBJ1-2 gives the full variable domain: SQTIHQWPATLVQPVGSPLSLECTVEGTSNPNLYWYRQAAGRGLQLLFYSVGIGQISSEVPQNLSASRPQDRQFILSSKKLLLSDSGFYLCARTGEGYGYTFGSGTRLTVV.